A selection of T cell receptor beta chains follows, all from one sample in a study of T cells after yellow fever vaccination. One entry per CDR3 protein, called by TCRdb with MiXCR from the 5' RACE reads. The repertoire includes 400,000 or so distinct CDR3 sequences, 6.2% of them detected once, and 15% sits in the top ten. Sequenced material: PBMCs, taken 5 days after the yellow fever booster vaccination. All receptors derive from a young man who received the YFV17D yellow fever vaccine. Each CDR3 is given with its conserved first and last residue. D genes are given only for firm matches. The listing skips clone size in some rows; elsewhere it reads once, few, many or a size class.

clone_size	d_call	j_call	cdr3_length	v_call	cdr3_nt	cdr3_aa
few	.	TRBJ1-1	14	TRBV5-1	TGCGCCAGCAGCAGAACACGGGGGGGCACTGAAGCTTTCTTT	CASSRTRGGTEAFF
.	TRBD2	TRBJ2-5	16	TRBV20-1	TGCAGTGCTAGCCCTACCGGACTAGCGTTTGAAGAGACCCAGTACTTC	CSASPTGLAFEETQYF
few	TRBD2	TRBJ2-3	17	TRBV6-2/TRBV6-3	TGTGCCAGCAGCGACCCGACTAGCGGGAGAGAAGCAGATACGCAGTATTTT	CASSDPTSGREADTQYF
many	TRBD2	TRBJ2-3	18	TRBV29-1	TGCAGCGTTGAAGAGAGTCTCGGGAGAGCGGGGTCCACAGATACGCAGTATTTT	CSVEESLGRAGSTDTQYF
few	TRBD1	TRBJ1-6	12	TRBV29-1	TGCAGCGTCCGGGACAGCGGTTCACCCCTCCACTTT	CSVRDSGSPLHF
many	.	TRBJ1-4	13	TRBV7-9	TGTGCCAGCAGCTTCGGAAGGGAGGAAAAACTGTTTTTT	CASSFGREEKLFF
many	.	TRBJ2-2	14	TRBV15	TGTGCCACCAGCAACCCTTCGGGCACCGGGGAGCTGTTTTTT	CATSNPSGTGELFF
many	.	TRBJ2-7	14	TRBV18	TGTGCCAGCTCATTTGACAGCAACTCCTACGAGCAGTACTTC	CASSFDSNSYEQYF
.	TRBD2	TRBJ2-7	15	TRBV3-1	TGTGCCAGCAGCCAACTAGCGGGAGAGATTAACGAGCAGTACTTC	CASSQLAGEINEQYF
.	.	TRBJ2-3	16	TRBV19	TGTGCCAGTAGTCTAGGGACCTACCCCGGTGGAGATACGCAGTATTTT	CASSLGTYPGGDTQYF
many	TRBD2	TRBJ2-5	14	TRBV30	TGTGCCTGGAGTGTCGGGGGGTACCAAGAGACCCAGTACTTC	CAWSVGGYQETQYF
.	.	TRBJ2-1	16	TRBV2	TGTCCCAGCAGTGGAAGAAGCGGGCCCTCCTTCAATGAGCAGTTCTTC	CPSSGRSGPSFNEQFF
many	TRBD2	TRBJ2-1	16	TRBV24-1	TGTGCCACCAGTGATAGAATAGCGGGAGGCTATGGTGAGCAGTTCTTC	CATSDRIAGGYGEQFF
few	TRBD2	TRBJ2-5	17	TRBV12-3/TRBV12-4	TGTGCCAGCAGCCAAGGACTAGCGGGAGCCAAAGCGGAGACCCAGTACTTC	CASSQGLAGAKAETQYF
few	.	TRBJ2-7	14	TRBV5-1	TGCGCCAGCAGCTTGGATGTCGGGAGCATCGAGCAGTACTTC	CASSLDVGSIEQYF
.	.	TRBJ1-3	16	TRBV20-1	TGCTGTGCTACGGATCCTATGGCAGCCTCTGGAAACACCATATATTTT	CCATDPMAASGNTIYF
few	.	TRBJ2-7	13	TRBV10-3	TGTGCCGCCCGAAGGGACGGCGAATACGAGCAGTACTTC	CAARRDGEYEQYF
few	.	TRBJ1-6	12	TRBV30	TGTGCCTGGAGGACCGTTTATTCACCCCTCCACTTT	CAWRTVYSPLHF
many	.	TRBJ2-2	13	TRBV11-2	TGTGCCAGCAGCTTAGGAGGAGCCGGGGAGCTGTTTTTT	CASSLGGAGELFF
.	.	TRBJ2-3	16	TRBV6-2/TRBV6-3	TGTGCCAGCAGAAGGACGGGGAGCGGACTCACAGATACGCAGTATTTT	CASRRTGSGLTDTQYF
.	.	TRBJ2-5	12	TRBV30	TGTGCCTGGAGTCTGGACGGCAAGACCCAGTACTTC	CAWSLDGKTQYF
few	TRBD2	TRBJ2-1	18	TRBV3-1	TGTGCCAGCAGCAAAGGGACTAGCGGGAGAAGCTCCTACAATGAGCAGTTCTTC	CASSKGTSGRSSYNEQFF
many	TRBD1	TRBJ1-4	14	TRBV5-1	TGCGCCAGCAGCTACGGGACAGATAATGAAAAACTGTTTTTT	CASSYGTDNEKLFF
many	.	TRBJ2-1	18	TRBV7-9	TGTGCCAGCAGCTCACCCGGGACTCCGACTCACCCAGGCAATGAGCAGTTCTTC	CASSSPGTPTHPGNEQFF
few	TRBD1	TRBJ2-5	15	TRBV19	TGTGCCAGTAGCCGGGACAGGGGAAATATCGAGACCCAGTACTTC	CASSRDRGNIETQYF
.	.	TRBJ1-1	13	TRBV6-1	TGTGCCAGCAGTGCGGGACGGGGGACTGAAGCTTTCTTT	CASSAGRGTEAFF
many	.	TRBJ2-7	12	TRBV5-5	TGTGCCAGCAGTTATCCAGGGGACGAGCAGTACTTC	CASSYPGDEQYF
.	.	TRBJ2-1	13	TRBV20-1	TGCAGTGTTCCCATGAGCTCCTACAATGAGCAGTTCTTC	CSVPMSSYNEQFF
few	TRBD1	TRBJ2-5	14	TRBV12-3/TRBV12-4	TGTGCCAGCAGTTGGCCAGGGGGCCGAGAGACCCAGTACTTC	CASSWPGGRETQYF
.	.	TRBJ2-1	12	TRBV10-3	TGTGCCATCAGTGAGCCTAGAGGGAGGCAGTTCTTC	CAISEPRGRQFF
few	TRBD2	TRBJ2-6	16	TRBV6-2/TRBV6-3	TGTGCCAGCTTACTAGCGAAAATCTCTGGGGCCAACGTCCTGACTTTC	CASLLAKISGANVLTF
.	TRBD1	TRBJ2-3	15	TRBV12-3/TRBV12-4	TGTGCCAGCAGTCCTAGACAGGGTAGGGCAGATACGCAGTATTTT	CASSPRQGRADTQYF
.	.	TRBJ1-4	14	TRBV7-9	TGTGCCAGCAGCTTTTCAGGATGGGATGAAAAACTGTTTTTT	CASSFSGWDEKLFF
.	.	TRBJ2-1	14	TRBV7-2	TGTGCCAGCAGCTCTGCGGTAGACCTCGTTGAGCAGTTCTTC	CASSSAVDLVEQFF
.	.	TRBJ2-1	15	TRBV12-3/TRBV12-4	TGTGCCAGCCACCCTGGGGTAGGATATTACAATGAGCAGTTCTTC	CASHPGVGYYNEQFF
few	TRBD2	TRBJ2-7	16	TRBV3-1	TGTGCCAGCAGCCCTGGACTAGCGGGAGCAGGGTACGAGCAGTACTTC	CASSPGLAGAGYEQYF
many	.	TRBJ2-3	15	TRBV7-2	TGTGCCAGCAGCTTAGCGGGAGACATGACAGATACGCAGTATTTT	CASSLAGDMTDTQYF
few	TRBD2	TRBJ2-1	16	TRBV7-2	TGTGCCAGCAGCTTAGAGCCGGGACTAGCGAGCGATGAGCAGTTCTTC	CASSLEPGLASDEQFF
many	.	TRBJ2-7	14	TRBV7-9	TGTGCCAGCAGCTTGTTTGCGGAATCCTACGAGCAGTACTTC	CASSLFAESYEQYF
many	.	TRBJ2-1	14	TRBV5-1	TGCGCCAGCAGCTTGGACAGTACCTACAATGAGCAGTTCTTC	CASSLDSTYNEQFF
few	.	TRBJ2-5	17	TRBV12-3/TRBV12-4	TGTGCCAGCAGTCGAGAACAGGGGGGGCTTTTTCAGGAGACCCAGTACTTC	CASSREQGGLFQETQYF
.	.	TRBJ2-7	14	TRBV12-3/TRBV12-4	TGTGCCAGCAGTCGACAGGACTCCCGCTACGAGCAGTACTTC	CASSRQDSRYEQYF
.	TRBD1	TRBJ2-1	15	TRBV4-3	TGCGCCAGCAGCCAAGGGAGGGACAGGGTCAATGAGCAGTTCTTC	CASSQGRDRVNEQFF
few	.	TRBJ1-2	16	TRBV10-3	TGTGCCATCAGTGAGTCCCTGAAAGGGGCAGGTCGTGGCTACACCTTC	CAISESLKGAGRGYTF
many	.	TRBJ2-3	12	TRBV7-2	TGTGCCAGCAGCGGGGTTGGGGCTACGCAGTATTTT	CASSGVGATQYF
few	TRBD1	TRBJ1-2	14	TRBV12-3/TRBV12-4	TGTGCCATCCGGGACAGACTAGCTAACTATGGCTACACCTTC	CAIRDRLANYGYTF
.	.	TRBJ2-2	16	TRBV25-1	TGTGCCAGCAGTACCCCTTTGCTACAAGGGACCGGGGAGCTGTTTTTT	CASSTPLLQGTGELFF
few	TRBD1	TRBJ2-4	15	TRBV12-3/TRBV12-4	TGTGCCAGCAGTTGGGGACAGGCAGACAAAAACATTCAGTACTTC	CASSWGQADKNIQYF
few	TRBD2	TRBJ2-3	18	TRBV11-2	TGTGCCAGCAGCCAGACGTATGCAGGGAGGGGACGAACAGATACGCAGTATTTT	CASSQTYAGRGRTDTQYF
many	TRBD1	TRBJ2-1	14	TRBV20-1	TGCAGTGCTAGCTGGGACAGCTCCTACAATGAGCAGTTCTTC	CSASWDSSYNEQFF
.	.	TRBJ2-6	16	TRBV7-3	TGTGCCAGCAGTGAGAGACCACTCTCTGGGGCCAACGTCCTGATTTTC	CASSERPLSGANVLIF
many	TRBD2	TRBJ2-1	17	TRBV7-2	TGTGCCAGCAGCCCACGACTAGCGGGACTGTCAGGCGATGAGCAGTTCTTC	CASSPRLAGLSGDEQFF
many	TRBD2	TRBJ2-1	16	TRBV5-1	TGCGCCAGCAGCGCGACTAGCGGAGGCTCCTACAATGAGCAGTTCTTC	CASSATSGGSYNEQFF
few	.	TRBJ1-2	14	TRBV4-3	TGCGCCAGCAGCCAATGGGAGGGAAACTATGGCTACACCTTC	CASSQWEGNYGYTF
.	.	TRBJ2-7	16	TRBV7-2	TGTGCCAGCAGCCGGAACCGGGGGTCAAGCTCCTACGAGCAGTACTTC	CASSRNRGSSSYEQYF
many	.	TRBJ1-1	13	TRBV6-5	TGTGCCAGCATTAGGACAACGAACACTGAAGCTTTCTTT	CASIRTTNTEAFF
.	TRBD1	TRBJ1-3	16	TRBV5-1	TGCGCCAGCAGCTCTACCGGGACAGCCTCTGGAAACACCATATATTTT	CASSSTGTASGNTIYF
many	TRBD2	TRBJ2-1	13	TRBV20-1	TGCAGTGCTAGCGGGACTAGCGGGAGGGATGGGTTCTTC	CSASGTSGRDGFF
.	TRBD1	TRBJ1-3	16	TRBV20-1	TGCTGTGCTAGAGATCCCGGACAGGGGGATGGAAACACCATATATTTT	CCARDPGQGDGNTIYF
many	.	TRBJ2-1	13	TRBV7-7	TGTGCCAGCAGCACCGGACAGAACAATGAGCAGTTCTTC	CASSTGQNNEQFF